Here is one T cell receptor beta chain with its context. The antigen is not known. The data stem from a study of shared clonotypes between healthy human individuals. Study-wide results and caveats: An anticipated effect of sequencing depth on clonotype sharing among donors was recognized.

The CDR3 totals 13 residues. The germline V gene encodes CDR1 MNHEY and CDR2 SVGAGI. Trimming took 7 bases from V and 5 from J, leaving 15 bases between them. With ten immunoSEQ deep assay plates, unsorted PBMC DNA underwent sequencing. The authors' processing: Filtering differed for immunoSEQ, which gave only junction sequences without quality scores. Sequencing used immunoSEQ multiplex PCR; TCRdb keeps in-frame clones, though not all of them. For V, J and clone size, that table is used; D and trimming come from the DNA. This table holds about 450,000 clones, roughly three quarters found once. What was sequenced was PBMCs. The origin of this receptor is a woman aged 35 to 49 in good health. Some clones in this sample may be carry-over from other donors' samples. This rearrangement joins TRBV6-5 to TRBJ2-7; D ambiguous. The CDR3 here is CASISPGRDEQYF. The CDR3 DNA follows: TGTGCCAGCATCTCCCCCGGCCGCGACGAGCAGTACTTC.